Presented here are 14 T cell receptor beta chains from one specimen sequenced in a study of blood T cell repertoires in COVID-19. Method: immunoSEQ multiplex PCR; TCRdb's copy keeps in-frame clones and lacks some. The repertoire includes some 160,000 clones, about 80% of them detected once, and approximately 1.5% sits in the top ten. The sample consisted of peripheral blood. Receptors originate from a human donor in a cohort sampled during active COVID-19.

There are a few counts of this clone. This sequence joins TRBV18 and TRBJ2-1, with a tentative D call TRBD1 (6 bases). Germline assignment: CDR1 KGHSH and CDR2 LQKENI. Trimming pared 3 bases from V and 5 bases from J, leaving 11 bases between. CDR3 length: 14 residues. The CDR3 region has the DNA TGTGCCAGCTCACCGGGACATCGGAACAATGAGCAGTTCTTC. Encoded protein: CASSPGHRNNEQFF.

A note on this clone: A much bigger clone sits one base away, suggesting this may be a read error. This sequence joins TRBV6-6 and TRBJ2-7; no clear D. Germline assignment: CDR1 MNHNY and CDR2 SVGAGI (reference sequence). The CDR3 is made up of 11 amino acids. The V end was cut by 5 bases, the J end by 2 bases, with 4 bases between. This CDR3 is CASSHTYEQYF. CDR3 sequence (DNA): TGTGCCAGCAGTCATACCTACGAGCAGTACTTC.

The chain has TRBV10-3 and TRBJ2-5, with D perhaps TRBD1 (5 bases). V lost 3 bases to trimming and J lost 3 bases, with 11 bases between them. The germline CDR1 and CDR2 sequences are ENHRY and SYGVKD. This CDR3 has 14 amino acids. CDR3 coding DNA: TGTGCCATCAGTGATATAGAACAGGAAGAGACCCAGTACTTC. This sequence encodes CAISDIEQEETQYF.

This clone was detected only a few times. The chain recombines TRBV9 with TRBJ1-5, with D unclear. This CDR3 is 15 amino acids long. With 0 bases removed from V and 5 bases from J, the gap between germline ends came to 12 bases. CDR1 SGDLS and CDR2 YYNGEE come from the germline V gene. Written as DNA, the CDR3 is TGTGCCAGCAGCGTAGAAGGAAACAGCCATCAGCCCCAGCATTTT. It encodes CASSVEGNSHQPQHF.

The chain is built from TRBV6-4 and TRBJ2-7, with a tentative D call TRBD1 (5 bases). V gave up 2 bases and J gave up 1 base, with 15 bases separating them. This CDR3 comprises 16 residues. CDR1 and CDR2 (germline): MRHNA, SNTAGT. This CDR3 is CASSDIDRVVSYEQYF. The CDR3 DNA follows: TGTGCCAGCAGTGACATAGACAGAGTTGTATCCTACGAGCAGTACTTC.

This sequence joins TRBV7-2 and TRBJ1-2; TRBD1 aligns across 7 bases. This CDR3 is 12 amino acids long. V trimming: 4 bases; J trimming: 4 bases; junction bases outside the gene matches: 0. Germline assignment: CDR1 SGHTA and CDR2 FQGNSA. The CDR3 loop is CASSWDSYGYTF. CDR3 in DNA: TGTGCCAGCAGCTGGGACAGCTATGGCTACACCTTC.

This chain uses TRBV10-2 with TRBJ1-3; D possibly corresponds to TRBD1 (5 bases). Germline V gives CDR1 WSHSY, CDR2 SAAADI. This CDR3 is built from 14 residues. Trimming removed 5 bases from V and 3 bases from J, with 11 bases in between. CDR3 sequence (DNA): TGCGCCAGCAGTCGGGGGTTGGATGGAAACACCATATATTTT. This encodes CASSRGLDGNTIYF.

The rearrangement links TRBV4-3 to TRBJ2-2; 10 bases align to TRBD2. After removal of 2 bases from V and 4 bases from J, the junction contained 4 bases not matched to a gene. CDR1 and CDR2 from the germline V gene are LGHNA and YSLEER. The CDR3 sequence is 16 residues long. CDR3 nucleotides: TGCGCCAGCAGCCAATCCAGCGGGGGGGCCACCGGGGAGCTGTTTTTT. It specifies CASSQSSGGATGELFF.

DNA of the CDR3: TGTGCCAGCAGGGTACAGGGGGGGTACGAGCAGTACTTC. It is translated as CASRVQGGYEQYF. The chain combines TRBV28 with TRBJ2-7; maybe TRBD1 (8 bases). V lost 6 bases, J lost 4 bases, and 13 bases lay in between. CDR3 size: 13 residues. The germline gives CDR1 MDHEN, CDR2 SYDVKM.

The V gene is TRBV22-1, the J gene TRBJ2-2; TRBD1, the table's D call, lacks a check against the DNA. TRBV22-1 is tagged as a pseudogene. The CDR3 is 20 amino acids. CDR3 loop: CPGSAPWFGSGQPNTGELFF. As DNA, the CDR3 is TGTCCTGGGAGCGCACCGTGGTTTGGGTCCGGACAACCGAACACCGGGGAGCTGTTTTTT.

This clone was seen a single time. The rearrangement uses TRBV6-2 or TRBV6-3 and TRBJ2-2; possibly TRBD2 for D (6 bases). The CDR3 has 15 residues. The V gene lost 5 bases and the J gene lost 5 bases, with 15 bases spanning the gap. The germline CDR1 and CDR2 sequences are MNHEY and SVGEGT. The CDR3 region has the DNA TGTGCCAGCAGTCAAATAATGGGGGGAACCGGGGAGCTGTTTTTT. It codes for CASSQIMGGTGELFF.

This clone showed up just a few times. The chain couples TRBV4-1 to TRBJ1-6; D not resolved. Germline V gives CDR1 MGHRA, CDR2 YSYEKL. Between the trimmed V and J ends, which lost 1 base and 10 bases, there was a span of 5 bases. CDR3 length equals 12 residues. Written as DNA, the CDR3 is TGCGCCAGCAGCCAAGTAAGCTCACCCCTCCACTTT. Amino acid sequence: CASSQVSSPLHF.

This rearrangement joins TRBV7-9 to TRBJ2-7, with D maybe TRBD1 (5 bases). The CDR3 is 13 residues long. V lost 5 bases, J lost 4 bases, and 12 bases lay in between. Germline-derived CDR1 and CDR2 are SEHNR and FQNEAQ (reference sequence). This CDR3 reads CASSLSDNYEQYF. In nucleotides, the CDR3 is TGTGCCAGCAGCCTATCGGACAATTACGAGCAGTACTTC.

This chain links TRBV9 with TRBJ1-1; D is unclear. Germline V gene lookup returns CDR1 SGDLS and CDR2 YYNGEE. This CDR3 spans 14 amino acids. Trimming cost V 0 bases and J 4 bases, with 10 bases left between them. In nucleotides, the CDR3 is TGTGCCAGCAGCGTAGAGGAGGGAGTCACTGAAGCTTTCTTT. This gives the protein CASSVEEGVTEAFF.